The clone carrying this T cell receptor beta chain was counted between two and nine times. This sample was taken from a study of T cell repertoires in cytomegalovirus infection. The V gene's germline CDR1 is DFQATT and CDR2 SNEGSKA (reference sequence). The CDR3 is 12 amino acids. Trimming stripped 3 bases from V and 9 bases from J, with 12 bases between. TCRdb ran MiXCR on the reads and lists one entry per CDR3 protein. The data show hundreds of thousands of distinct CDR3 sequences, less than 25% seen once. Sequencing was done on a sample of CD8+ T cells from PBMCs. This receptor was obtained from a human donor in good health (CMV status not recorded). Some clones in this sample may be carry-over from other donors' samples. V gene TRBV20-1 combines with J gene TRBJ1-5; possibly TRBD1 for D (6 bases). CDR3 amino acids: CSASGGPRPQHF. The CDR3 DNA sequence: TGCAGTGCTAGTGGGGGGCCCAGGCCCCAGCATTTT.